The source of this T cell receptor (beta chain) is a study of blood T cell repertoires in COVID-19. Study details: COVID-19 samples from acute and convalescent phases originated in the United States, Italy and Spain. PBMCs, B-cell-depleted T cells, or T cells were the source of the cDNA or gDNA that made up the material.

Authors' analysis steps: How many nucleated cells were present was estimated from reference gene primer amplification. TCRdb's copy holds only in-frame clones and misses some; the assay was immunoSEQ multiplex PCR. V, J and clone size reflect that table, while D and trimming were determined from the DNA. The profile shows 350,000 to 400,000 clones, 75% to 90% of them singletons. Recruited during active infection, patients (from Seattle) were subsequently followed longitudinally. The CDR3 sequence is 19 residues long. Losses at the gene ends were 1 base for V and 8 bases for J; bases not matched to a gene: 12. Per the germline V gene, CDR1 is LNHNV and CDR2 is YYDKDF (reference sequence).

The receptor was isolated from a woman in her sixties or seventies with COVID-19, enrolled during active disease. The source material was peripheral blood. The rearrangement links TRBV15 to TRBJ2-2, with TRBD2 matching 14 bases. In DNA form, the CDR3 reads TGTGCCACCAGCAGAGTGGGGGGACTAGCGGGGGCGCTTGGAGGGGAGCTGTTTTTT. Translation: CATSRVGGLAGALGGELFF.